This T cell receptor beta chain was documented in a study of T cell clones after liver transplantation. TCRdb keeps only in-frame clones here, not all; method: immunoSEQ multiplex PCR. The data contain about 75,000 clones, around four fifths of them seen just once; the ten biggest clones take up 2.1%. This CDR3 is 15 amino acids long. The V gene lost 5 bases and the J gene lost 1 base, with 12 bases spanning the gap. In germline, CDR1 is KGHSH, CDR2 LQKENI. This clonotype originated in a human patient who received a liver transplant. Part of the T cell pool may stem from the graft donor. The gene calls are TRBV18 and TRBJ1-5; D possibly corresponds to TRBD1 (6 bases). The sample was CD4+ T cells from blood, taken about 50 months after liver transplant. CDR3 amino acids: CASSTAQGSNQPQHF. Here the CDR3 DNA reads TGTGCCAGCTCAACAGCTCAGGGGAGCAATCAGCCCCAGCATTTT.